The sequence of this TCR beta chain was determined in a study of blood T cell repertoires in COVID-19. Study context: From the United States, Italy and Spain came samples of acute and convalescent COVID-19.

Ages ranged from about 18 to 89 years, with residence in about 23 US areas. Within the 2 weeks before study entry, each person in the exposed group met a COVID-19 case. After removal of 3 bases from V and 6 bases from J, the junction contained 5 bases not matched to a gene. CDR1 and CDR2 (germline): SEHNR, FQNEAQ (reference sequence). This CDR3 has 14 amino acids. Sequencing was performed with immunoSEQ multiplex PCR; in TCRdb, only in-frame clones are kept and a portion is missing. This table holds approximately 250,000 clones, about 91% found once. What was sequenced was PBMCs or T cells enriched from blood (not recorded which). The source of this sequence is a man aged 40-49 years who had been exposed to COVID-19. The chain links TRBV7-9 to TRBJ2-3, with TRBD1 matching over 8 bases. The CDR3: CASSLGTGGDTQYF. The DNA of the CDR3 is TGTGCCAGCAGCTTGGGGACAGGAGGCGATACGCAGTATTTT.